Listed below are T cell receptor beta chains from one sample, sequenced in a study of OX40 agonist ivuxolimab in advanced cancers. Here immunoSEQ multiplex PCR was the method, and the copy in TCRdb shows in-frame clones only, minus some. This sample yields tens of thousands of clones, of which approximately 80% are seen a single time; 5% to 7% belongs to the top ten. Source: CD4+ or CD8+ T cells sorted from blood, taken in a trial of the OX40 agonist ivuxolimab. The receptors were gathered from an adult with an advanced solid tumor such as melanoma, head and neck, liver or kidney cancer. Each CDR3 is given with its conserved first and last residue. The D gene is left open where the match is weak. Clone size is not always given. Where it is, it says once, few, many or a class for expanded clones.

d_call clone_size j_call v_call cdr3_aa cdr3_nt
- - TRBJ1-1 TRBV28 CASSRAGGENTEAFF TGTGCCAGCAGCCGTGCGGGGGGAGAGAACACTGAAGCTTTCTTT
- - TRBJ2-1 TRBV14 CASSWGANEQFF TGTGCCAGCAGCTGGGGGGCGAATGAGCAGTTCTTC
- - TRBJ1-4 TRBV4-1 CASSQDWGGTDEKLFF TGCGCCAGCAGCCAAGATTGGGGGGGTACGGATGAAAAACTGTTTTTT
- few TRBJ1-2 TRBV19 CAIGGIGDYGYTF TGTGCCATAGGCGGAATTGGAGACTATGGCTACACCTTC
TRBD1 - TRBJ1-2 TRBV19 CASSMTDRPLPYGYTF TGTGCCAGTAGTATGACGGACAGGCCTTTACCCTATGGCTACACCTTC
- - TRBJ2-3 TRBV27 CASSFERPSSDTQYF TGTGCCAGCAGTTTTGAGCGGCCTAGCTCAGATACGCAGTATTTT
- - TRBJ2-7 TRBV9 CASSVEARNEQYF TGTGCCAGCAGCGTAGAGGCCAGGAACGAGCAGTACTTC
TRBD2 - TRBJ2-7 TRBV15 CATSDRGLAGDRYEQYF TGTGCCACCAGCGACCGCGGACTAGCGGGAGATCGGTACGAGCAGTACTTC
- few TRBJ1-2 TRBV7-8 CASSLEGLTFNYGYTF TGTGCCAGCAGCTTGGAGGGTCTAACTTTTAACTATGGCTACACCTTC
- - TRBJ2-6 TRBV4-1 CASSQDRGSGANVLTF TGCGCCAGCAGCCAAGACAGGGGCTCTGGGGCCAACGTCCTGACTTTC